This entry lists 18 T cell receptor beta chains sequenced from one sample in a study of cytomegalovirus exposure and HLA in healthy donors. The study ran its PCR with 60 Vbeta and 13 Jbeta primers. Sequenced by immunoSEQ multiplex PCR; TCRdb stores in-frame clones only, minus some. The table lists over 80,000 clones, 78% of them singletons. Sequencing input: PBMCs. The receptor set was obtained from a woman aged 40 to 50 in good health and CMV-seronegative.

This sequence joins TRBV29-1 and TRBJ2-4; 7 bases agree with TRBD2. The V and J ends lost 4 bases and 4 bases, in that order; junction bases with no gene match: 10. This CDR3 has 15 residues. Looked up from germline, CDR1 is SQVTM and CDR2 is ANQGSEA. For the CDR3, the DNA is TGCAGCGTTGCTAAGCTAGCGGCGGAAAAAAACATTCAGTACTTC. This codes for CSVAKLAAEKNIQYF.

The chain has TRBV5-1 and TRBJ2-5, with no clear D. CDR1 and CDR2 from the germline V gene are SGHRS and YFSETQ. This CDR3 region has 14 residues. Trimming cost V 0 bases and J 7 bases, with 13 bases left between them. CDR3 bases: TGCGCCAGCAGCTTGGACCTAGACCGATGGACCCAGTACTTC. The encoded protein is CASSLDLDRWTQYF.

This chain connects TRBV5-1 to TRBJ2-3; unclear D gene. V lost 7 bases to trimming and J lost 2 bases, with 14 bases between them. The germline V gene encodes CDR1 SGHRS and CDR2 YFSETQ. CDR3 length: 14 residues. CDR3 nucleotide sequence: TGCGCCAGCCTTCTAAGCGCCTCCACAGATACGCAGTATTTT. Protein product: CASLLSASTDTQYF.

This clone has more than one count but fewer than ten. The V gene is TRBV6-4, the J gene TRBJ2-3; tentative D call: TRBD2 (5 bases). The CDR3 is made up of 14 amino acids. Trimming removed 2 bases from V and 2 bases from J, with 8 bases in between. Germline CDR1 and CDR2: MRHNA and SNTAGT. CDR3 nucleotide sequence: TGTGCCAGCAGTGACGGACTCGACACAGATACGCAGTATTTT. Amino acid sequence: CASSDGLDTDTQYF.

The rearrangement links TRBV5-1 to TRBJ2-1; D perhaps matches TRBD2 (7 bases). Trimming pared 2 bases from V and 3 bases from J, leaving 24 bases between. Germline CDR1 and CDR2: SGHRS and YFSETQ. The CDR3 contains 19 residues. The CDR3 sequence is CASSLFAARTAGNYNEQFF. The DNA for the CDR3 is TGCGCCAGCAGCTTATTTGCGGCTCGGACAGCGGGGAACTACAATGAGCAGTTCTTC. Looking up the rest from reference TRBV5-1 and TRBJ2-1 gives the full variable domain: KAGVTQTPRYLIKTRGQQVTLSCSPISGHRSVSWYQQTPGQGLQFLFEYFSETQRNKGNFPGRFSGRQFSNSRSEMNVSTLELGDSALYLCASSLFAARTAGNYNEQFFGPGTRLTVL.

V gene TRBV7-9 combines with J gene TRBJ1-1; D not resolved. Germline V gives CDR1 SEHNR, CDR2 FQNEAQ (reference sequence). The CDR3 is made up of 13 amino acids. V lost 5 bases to trimming and J lost 8 bases, with 15 bases between them. For the CDR3, the DNA is TGTGCCAGCAGCCACTCAACCCGGGGAGAAGCTTTCTTT. Translated, it gives CASSHSTRGEAFF.

The CDR3 protein is CASTGDADTQYF. Here the CDR3 DNA reads TGTGCCAGCACGGGGGATGCTGATACGCAGTATTTT. The chain joins TRBV2 to TRBJ2-3; perhaps TRBD2 as D (6 bases). Per the germline V gene, CDR1 is SNHLY and CDR2 is FYNNEI. V was trimmed by 7 bases and J by 6 bases, leaving 11 bases between them. The CDR3 consists of 12 residues.

There are a few counts of this clone. The J gene is TRBJ1-1, the V gene TRBV5-1; TRBD1 might be the D (6 bases). The V gene lost 0 bases and the J gene lost 5 bases, with 14 bases spanning the gap. Germline loops: CDR1 SGHRS, CDR2 YFSETQ. This CDR3 has 15 amino acids. This chain's CDR3 is CASSLDRVGWTEAFF. The CDR3, as DNA: TGCGCCAGCAGCTTGGACAGGGTAGGTTGGACTGAAGCTTTCTTT.

This clone was found a few times. The rearrangement links TRBV4-1 to TRBJ1-4, with TRBD1 matching over 7 bases. The J segment lost 14 bases and the V segment lost 7 bases, leaving 7 bases of the junction unmatched. There are 11 residues in the CDR3. Looked up from germline, CDR1 is MGHRA and CDR2 is YSYEKL. This CDR3 is CASTSQGKLFF. CDR3 nucleotide sequence: TGCGCCAGCACCTCACAGGGGAAGCTGTTTTTT.

This CDR3 is CASSSPTGTGSYEQYF. The CDR3 nucleotides are TGTGCCAGCAGTTCTCCAACCGGGACAGGGAGCTACGAGCAGTACTTC. This rearrangement joins TRBV28 to TRBJ2-7, with 9 bases fitting TRBD1. In germline, CDR1 is MDHEN, CDR2 SYDVKM. V shed 4 bases and J 3 bases; nucleotides not matched to a gene: 10. The CDR3 extends over 16 amino acids.

The chain joins TRBV2 to TRBJ2-1; 7 nucleotides align to TRBD2. Germline CDR1 reads SNHLY; CDR2 reads FYNNEI. The J segment lost 6 bases and the V segment lost 0 bases, leaving 5 bases of the junction unmatched. This CDR3 has 15 residues. As DNA, the CDR3 is TGTGCCAGCAGTGAAGCGGGAGGCGGGGGCAATGAGCAGTTCTTC. Protein: CASSEAGGGGNEQFF.

J is TRBJ1-5 and V is TRBV9; D is unclear. Germline V gives CDR1 SGDLS, CDR2 YYNGEE. This CDR3 spans 15 amino acids. V lost 0 bases, J lost 0 bases, and 7 bases lay in between. CDR3 amino acids: CASSVDAYSNQPQHF. The CDR3 bases are TGTGCCAGCAGCGTAGATGCGTATAGCAATCAGCCCCAGCATTTT.

The chain has TRBV2 and TRBJ1-5, with a possible D match to TRBD1 (5 bases). The CDR3 runs to 13 residues. Per germline, CDR1 SNHLY and CDR2 FYNNEI. CDR3 sequence (DNA): TGTGGGACGGGGGTCGACAGCAATCAGCCCCAGCATTTT. Its translation: CGTGVDSNQPQHF.

This clone was observed a handful of times. The chain links TRBV5-1 to TRBJ2-3, with 7 positions matching TRBD1. The CDR3 is 15 residues long. Germline V gene lookup returns CDR1 SGHRS and CDR2 YFSETQ. V was pared by 4 bases and J by 0 bases, with 5 bases of the junction left unmatched. CDR3 coding DNA: TGCGCCAGCAGCCCGGTCAGGGGGAGCACAGATACGCAGTATTTT. It translates to CASSPVRGSTDTQYF.

This chain's CDR3 is CASSLMGGGSDTQYF. CDR3 nucleotide sequence: TGCGCCAGCAGCTTAATGGGGGGTGGTTCAGATACGCAGTATTTT. The rearrangement links TRBV5-1 to TRBJ2-3; a weak D match, TRBD2 (6 bases). Germline values: CDR1 SGHRS, CDR2 YFSETQ. The CDR3 has 15 residues. Trimming pared 2 bases from V and 4 bases from J, leaving 14 bases between.

This chain links TRBV28 with TRBJ2-5; 16 nucleotides line up with TRBD2. Germline V gene lookup returns CDR1 MDHEN and CDR2 SYDVKM. V was clipped by 4 bases and J by 8 bases; unmatched bases: 25. CDR3 length: 22 residues. The CDR3 coding sequence is TGTGCCAGCAGTTGGCCGGGACTAGCGGGAGGGAGGACTAGCGGGAGTGGCGGTACCCAGTACTTC. Amino acid sequence: CASSWPGLAGGRTSGSGGTQYF.

The chain uses TRBV28 and TRBJ1-1; D possibly corresponds to TRBD1 (6 bases). V was cut by 5 bases and J by 1 base, with 11 bases left in between. Germline lookup yields CDR1 MDHEN and CDR2 SYDVKM. The CDR3 sequence is 14 residues long. CDR3 nucleotide sequence: TGTGCCAGCAGTCGGACAGTTAGGAACACTGAAGCTTTCTTT. Translation: CASSRTVRNTEAFF.

This chain connects TRBV6-5 to TRBJ2-7, with 10 bases fitting TRBD1. Germline CDR1 MNHEY, CDR2 SVGAGI. The V and J ends lost 5 bases and 2 bases, in that order; junction bases with no gene match: 3. The CDR3 covers 14 residues. The CDR3 is CASSRTGGPYEQYF. The CDR3 DNA follows: TGTGCCAGCAGTCGGACAGGGGGGCCCTACGAGCAGTACTTC.